What follows are 17 T cell receptor beta chains derived from one specimen sequenced in a study of long-term antiretroviral therapy in people with HIV. Survey level was the resolution at which the v3.0 immunoSEQ assay ran. TCRdb keeps only in-frame clones here, not all; method: immunoSEQ multiplex PCR. This table has 30,000 or so clones, 95% to 98% appearing once. The specimen was unsorted PBMCs, collected 7.6 years after starting antiretroviral therapy. The receptors derive from a man aged 25-45 years with HIV.

The chain is built from TRBV6-5 and TRBJ2-7; D gene uncertain. With 6 bases removed from V and 0 bases from J, the gap between germline ends came to 12 bases. This CDR3 has 14 amino acids. Germline CDR1 is MNHEY and CDR2 is SVGAGI. This chain's CDR3 is CASSPVGASYEQYF. CDR3 nucleotides: TGTGCCAGCAGCCCCGTTGGAGCCTCCTACGAGCAGTACTTC.

The chain is built from TRBV10-3 and TRBJ2-7; no reliable D call. V was trimmed by 6 bases and J by 2 bases, leaving 8 bases between them. CDR1 ENHRY and CDR2 SYGVKD come from the germline V gene. The CDR3 spans 12 residues. CDR3 coding DNA: TGTGCCATCAGCGTGACCCCCTACGAGCAGTACTTC. Translated, it gives CAISVTPYEQYF.

This chain uses TRBV19 with TRBJ1-4; D possibly corresponds to TRBD1 (6 bases). Germline CDR1 reads LNHDA; CDR2 reads SQIVND (reference sequence). V dropped 5 bases and J dropped 5 bases, with 21 bases sitting between them. The CDR3 contains 17 residues. The CDR3 reads CASSRTERGASNEKLFF. CDR3 DNA: TGTGCCAGTAGTCGAACTGAACGGGGGGCGTCGAATGAAAAACTGTTTTTT.

This chain uses TRBV7-2 with TRBJ2-4; D is possibly TRBD1 (5 bases). Germline V gene lookup returns CDR1 SGHTA and CDR2 FQGNSA. V lost 7 bases, J lost 2 bases, and 15 bases lay in between. This CDR3 spans 15 amino acids. The CDR3 loop is CASTWTRVTKNIQYF. The CDR3 DNA is TGTGCCAGCACCTGGACCAGGGTAACCAAAAACATTCAGTACTTC.

CDR3 DNA: TGTGCCAGCAGGGGGTCGGGCAATGAGCAGTTCTTC. Translating gives CASRGSGNEQFF. The gene calls are TRBV6-1 and TRBJ2-1; no reliable D call. V was shortened by 6 bases and J by 6 bases, with 9 bases between the two germline ends. The CDR3 has 12 residues. Germline V gives CDR1 MNHNS, CDR2 SASEGT.

The V and J genes are TRBV28 and TRBJ1-5; no definite D call. The ends were cut back, 2 bases at V and 4 bases at J, with 12 bases in the middle. There are 15 residues in the CDR3. The germline gives CDR1 MDHEN, CDR2 SYDVKM. The CDR3 loop reads CASSLRSERNQPQHF. CDR3 nucleotides: TGTGCCAGCAGTTTACGTTCGGAGCGGAATCAGCCCCAGCATTTT.

The chain carries TRBV2 and TRBJ2-4; 12 bases agree with TRBD2. Per germline, CDR1 SNHLY and CDR2 FYNNEI. This CDR3 contains 13 residues. J gave up 9 bases and V 6 bases, and 3 bases lay outside the gene matches. CDR3 nucleotide sequence: TGTGCCAGCAGCGCACTAGCGGGAGGCATTCAGTACTTC. Translating it yields CASSALAGGIQYF.

The chain links TRBV19 to TRBJ1-5; unclear D gene. V was trimmed by 3 bases and J by 6 bases, leaving 9 bases between them. The germline V gene has CDR1 LNHDA and CDR2 SQIVND (reference sequence). CDR3 size: 13 residues. Written as DNA, the CDR3 is TGTGCCAGTAGTATCCGGTGGTTTCAGCCCCAGCATTTT. This gives the protein CASSIRWFQPQHF.

The V gene is TRBV11-2, the J gene TRBJ2-5, with TRBD2 identical over 12 bases. Germline CDR1 SGHAT, CDR2 FQNNGV. The V and J ends lost 5 bases and 2 bases, in that order; junction bases with no gene match: 15. The CDR3 has 19 residues. CDR3 DNA sequence: TGTGCCAGCAGCGCCAGGTCAGTTGCCGGACTAGCGGGGCAAGAGACCCAGTACTTC. Translation gives CASSARSVAGLAGQETQYF.

This chain links TRBV6-1 with TRBJ2-2; no reliable D call. The germline V gene encodes CDR1 MNHNS and CDR2 SASEGT. The CDR3 runs 13 residues. V lost 6 bases and J lost 9, with 14 bases in between. The CDR3 DNA follows: TGTGCCAGCAGGTCGTACGGAGAGTGGGAGCTGTTTTTT. Its translation is CASRSYGEWELFF.

This chain joins TRBV10-3 and TRBJ2-1, with TRBD1 matching over 11 bases. Germline V gene data show CDR1 as ENHRY and CDR2 as SYGVKD. With 0 bases clipped from V and 4 bases from J, the junction kept 5 bases outside the gene matches. The CDR3 has 17 amino acids. CDR3: CAISESSGQGGYNEQFF. CDR3 DNA: TGTGCCATCAGTGAGTCCTCGGGACAGGGGGGATACAATGAGCAGTTCTTC.

This rearrangement joins TRBV7-2 to TRBJ2-3; 8 bases line up with TRBD2. Germline V lookup: CDR1 SGHTA, CDR2 FQGNSA. The CDR3 length is 15 residues. Trimming took 4 bases from V and 2 from J; bases not matched to a gene: 5. DNA for the CDR3: TGTGCCAGCAGCTATGGACTAGCTGACACAGATACGCAGTATTTT. It codes for CASSYGLADTDTQYF.

This clone was picked up one time. Written as DNA, the CDR3 is TGTGCCAGCAGCAGCGGGACAGGGCGTTTTCTGACCTACAATGAGCAGTTCTTC. Amino acids: CASSSGTGRFLTYNEQFF. The V and J genes are TRBV7-2 and TRBJ2-1; TRBD1 matches at 9 bases. J lost 2 bases, V lost 5 bases, and 13 bases had no gene match. The length of the CDR3 is 18 residues. CDR1 is SGHTA and CDR2 is FQGNSA in the germline V gene.

This clone was recorded only once. The chain links TRBV4-3 to TRBJ1-6; possible D gene TRBD1, 6 bases. The CDR3 totals 17 residues. V was pared by 0 bases and J by 8 bases, with 17 bases between. Germline V gives CDR1 LGHNA, CDR2 YSLEER. CDR3 DNA sequence: TGCGCCAGCAGCCAAGAGTTGGCGGGCAGGGGCTATTCACCCCTCCACTTT. As protein: CASSQELAGRGYSPLHF.

The J gene is TRBJ1-1, the V gene TRBV6-1, with unresolved D. The CDR3 length is 13 residues. V lost 6 bases and J 3 bases, leaving 11 bases between the germline ends. CDR1 MNHNS and CDR2 SASEGT come from the germline V gene. CDR3 residues: CASSRVGDTEAFF. As DNA, the CDR3 is TGTGCCAGCAGCAGAGTAGGTGACACTGAAGCTTTCTTT.

This clone was observed once. V and J are TRBV10-3 and TRBJ1-2; no clear D gene. Germline V lookup: CDR1 ENHRY, CDR2 SYGVKD. The length of the CDR3 is 13 residues. Deletions cut 9 bases from V and 5 bases from J, with 16 bases between. This CDR3 reads CAISPVESYGYTF. The CDR3 DNA reads as TGTGCCATTAGCCCAGTGGAATCGTATGGCTACACCTTC.

The chain has TRBV7-6 and TRBJ1-3; perhaps TRBD1 as D (5 bases). This CDR3 has 15 amino acids. V shed 4 bases and J shed 0 bases, with 10 bases lying between them. Germline V gene sequence: CDR1 SGHVS, CDR2 FNYEAQ. The CDR3 DNA sequence: TGTGCCAGCAGCTCCTCGGGGGGCTCTGGAAACACCATATATTTT. Translating it yields CASSSSGGSGNTIYF.